This T cell receptor (beta chain) stems from a study of shared clonotypes between healthy human individuals. At the level of the study: Donors had three CD4 naive, three CD4 memory, two CD8 naive and one CD8 memory plate apiece.

With respect to this clone: Antigen unknown. Within the sample, other DNA sequences also encode this same CDR3.

Deletions cut 1 base from V and 1 base from J, with 7 bases between. The CDR3 consists of 14 residues. Per the germline V gene, CDR1 is MGHDK and CDR2 is SYGVNS. Sequencing used immunoSEQ multiplex PCR; TCRdb keeps in-frame clones, though not all of them. The data contain about 980,000 clones, roughly 72% of them singletons. All the donors were Caucasian adults who lived in Nashville, Tennessee. General study findings and limits: Represented genetic and exposure-history diversity was restricted by having few donors.

The material sequenced was memory CD4+ T cells sorted from blood. Subset in this sample: CD45RA-negative fraction. This sequence originates from a man between 18 and 35 years old in good health. The V and J genes are TRBV25-1 and TRBJ1-1; tentative D call: TRBD1 (6 bases). CDR3 bases: TGTGCCAGCAGTGAATCCAGGGGGAACACTGAAGCTTTCTTT. Translation gives CASSESRGNTEAFF.